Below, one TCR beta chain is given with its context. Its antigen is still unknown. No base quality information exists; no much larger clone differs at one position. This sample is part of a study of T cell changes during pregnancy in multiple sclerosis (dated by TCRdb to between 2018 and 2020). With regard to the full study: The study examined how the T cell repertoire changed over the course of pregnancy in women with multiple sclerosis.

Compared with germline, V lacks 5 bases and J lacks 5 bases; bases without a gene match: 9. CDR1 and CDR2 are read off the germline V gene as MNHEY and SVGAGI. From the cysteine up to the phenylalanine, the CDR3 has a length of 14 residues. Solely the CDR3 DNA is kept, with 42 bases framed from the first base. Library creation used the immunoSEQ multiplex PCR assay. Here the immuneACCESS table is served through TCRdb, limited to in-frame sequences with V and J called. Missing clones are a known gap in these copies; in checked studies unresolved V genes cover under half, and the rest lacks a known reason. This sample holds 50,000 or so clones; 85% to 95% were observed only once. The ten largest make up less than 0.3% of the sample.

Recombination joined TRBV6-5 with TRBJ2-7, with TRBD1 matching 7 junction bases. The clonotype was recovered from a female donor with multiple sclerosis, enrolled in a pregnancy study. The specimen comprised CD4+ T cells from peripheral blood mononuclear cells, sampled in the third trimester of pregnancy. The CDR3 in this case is CASSHRQGNNEQYF. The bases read TGTGCCAGCAGTCATAGACAGGGTAATAACGAGCAGTACTTC.